The clone carrying this T cell receptor beta chain was picked up many times. Its antigen is undetermined. TCRdb reanalyzed the PCR reads with MiXCR. The sample lists approximately 15,000 clones, 10% to 15% occurring once. This entry comes from a study of metastatic and nonmetastatic thyroid tumors. Study at large: Blood and tumor or nodule tissue repertoires from malignant and benign thyroid patients were compared. Notes on the study in general: Malignant thyroid tumors reportedly had TCR beta diversity that was significantly higher than in benign nodules, in blood and tumor.

The V and J ends lost 4 bases and 4 bases respectively, with 16 bases between them. CDR3 length: 15 amino acids. Germline V gives CDR1 SGDLS, CDR2 YYNGEE. Not a single patient had been given any form of treatment at any point before undergoing thyroid surgery. The rearrangement uses TRBV9 and TRBJ2-3; D ambiguous. The TCR sequence derives from a female donor with papillary thyroid cancer or a benign thyroid nodule (not recorded which). Some clones in this sample may be carry-over from other donors' samples. Sequences were obtained from blood. The CDR3 loop reads CASSPLGSAADTQYF. As DNA, the CDR3 is TGTGCCAGCAGCCCGCTGGGGTCGGCGGCAGATACGCAGTATTTT.